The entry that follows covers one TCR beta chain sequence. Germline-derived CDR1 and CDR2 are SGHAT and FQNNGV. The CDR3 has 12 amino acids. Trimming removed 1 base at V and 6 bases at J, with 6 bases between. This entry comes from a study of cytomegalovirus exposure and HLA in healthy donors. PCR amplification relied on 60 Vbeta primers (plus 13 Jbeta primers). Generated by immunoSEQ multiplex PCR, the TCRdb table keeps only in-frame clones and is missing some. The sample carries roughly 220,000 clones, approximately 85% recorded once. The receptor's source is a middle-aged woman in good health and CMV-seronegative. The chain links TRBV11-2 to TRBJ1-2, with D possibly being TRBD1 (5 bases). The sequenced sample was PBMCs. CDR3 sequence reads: CASSLVGDGYTF. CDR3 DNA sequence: TGTGCCAGCAGCTTAGTAGGGGATGGCTACACCTTC.